One sample yielded the 14 T cell receptor beta chains listed below, sequenced in a study of cytomegalovirus exposure and HLA in healthy donors. The PCR contained 60 Vbeta and 13 Jbeta primers. Profiled with immunoSEQ multiplex PCR; TCRdb holds only in-frame clones, not every one. The sample yields around 220,000 clones, approximately 70% seen once. Sequenced sample: PBMCs. The origin of the receptors is a woman aged 30 to 39 in good health and CMV-seronegative.

CDR3 DNA: TGTGCCAGCAGTTTTGCGGGATCACCCCTCCACTTT. Translation gives CASSFAGSPLHF. This chain connects TRBV27 to TRBJ1-6; D is unresolved. The CDR3 loop spans 12 amino acids. Trimming stripped 3 bases from V and 10 bases from J, with 7 bases between. CDR1 is MNHEY and CDR2 is SMNVEV in the germline V gene (reference sequence).

The genes are TRBV7-6 and TRBJ1-1; D is unresolved. The germline V gene encodes CDR1 SGHVS and CDR2 FNYEAQ. The CDR3 spans 14 residues. Trimming took 1 base from V and 5 from J, leaving 11 bases between them. In DNA, the CDR3 is TGTGCCAGCAGCTTAGTTTTAGGAGGAACTGAAGCTTTCTTT. Encoded protein: CASSLVLGGTEAFF.

CDR3 in amino acids: CASSLALPRQGMNTEAFF. The DNA for the CDR3 is TGTGCCAGCAGCTTAGCGCTTCCCCGACAGGGGATGAACACTGAAGCTTTCTTT. The chain links TRBV7-6 to TRBJ1-1, with 8 bases matching TRBD1. The CDR3 length is 18 residues. Germline CDR1 SGHVS, CDR2 FNYEAQ. J lost 0 bases, V lost 0 bases, and 9 bases had no gene match.

This clone came up a few times. One junction end disagrees with the germline gene, perhaps due to a read error. The chain recombines TRBV7-9 with TRBJ1-2, with 7 bases aligning to TRBD1. CDR1 is SEHNR, CDR2 FQNEAQ, per germline (reference sequence). The CDR3 length is 12 residues. CDR3 region: CSSRGGNYGYTF. CDR3 sequence (DNA): TGTTCCAGCAGGGGGGGGAACTATGGCTACACCTTC.

A few counts support this clone. V and J are TRBV5-6 and TRBJ1-4; TRBD1 is a possible D gene (5 bases). Deletions cut 4 bases from V and 5 bases from J, with 6 bases between. Germline values: CDR1 SGHDT, CDR2 YYEEEE. The CDR3 consists of 12 residues. CDR3 amino acids: CASSGGNEKLFF. DNA for the CDR3: TGTGCCAGCAGCGGGGGGAATGAAAAACTGTTTTTT.

This rearrangement joins TRBV7-3 to TRBJ2-1; 7 nucleotides align to TRBD2. V was clipped by 2 bases and J by 1 base; unmatched bases: 8. The germline CDR1 and CDR2 sequences are SGHTA and FQGTGA. This CDR3 spans 17 amino acids. The CDR3 loop reads CASSLWVGGGSYNEQFF. Here the CDR3 DNA reads TGTGCCAGCAGCTTATGGGTGGGGGGGGGATCCTACAATGAGCAGTTCTTC. The full variable domain, completed using reference TRBV7-3 and TRBJ2-1, is GAGVSQTPSNKVTEKGKYVELRCDPISGHTALYWYRQSLGQGPEFLIYFQGTGAADDSGLPNDRFFAVRPEGSVSTLKIQRTERGDSAVYLCASSLWVGGGSYNEQFFGPGTRLTVL.

This sequence joins TRBV5-6 and TRBJ1-2, with D hard to call. V lost 0 bases to trimming and J lost 7 bases, with 13 bases between them. The CDR3 has 14 residues. In germline, CDR1 is SGHDT, CDR2 YYEEEE. DNA of the CDR3: TGTGCCAGCAGCTTGGGGGTGGGTCCGGGTGGCTACACCTTC. This encodes CASSLGVGPGGYTF.

This clone occurred a few times. The gene calls are TRBV5-5 and TRBJ1-1, with 7 bases fitting TRBD1. This CDR3 is built from 14 residues. Germline V lookup: CDR1 SGHKS, CDR2 YYEKEE (reference sequence). V shed 0 bases and J 5 bases; nucleotides not matched to a gene: 4. The CDR3: CASSLDRGRTEAFF. CDR3 DNA: TGTGCCAGCAGCTTGGACAGGGGTAGGACTGAAGCTTTCTTT.

The V gene is TRBV5-8, the J gene TRBJ1-2, with D unresolved. CDR3 length: 13 residues. Trimming shortened V by 4 bases and J by 6 bases, and 13 bases separated the two germline ends. The V gene's germline CDR1 is SGHTS and CDR2 YDEGEE. Written as DNA, the CDR3 is TGTGCCAGCAGCCCCCCCCGGGTCCATGGCTACACCTTC. Protein sequence: CASSPPRVHGYTF.

The J gene is TRBJ1-1, the V gene TRBV11-2; tentatively, D is TRBD1 (6 bases). Deletions cut 4 bases from V and 5 bases from J, with 17 bases between. Germline CDR1 is SGHAT and CDR2 is FQNNGV. This CDR3 has 15 residues. CDR3 sequence (DNA): TGTGCCAGCAGCTCCGGGGAGGGGGGGCGAACTGAAGCTTTCTTT. This codes for CASSSGEGGRTEAFF.

The rearrangement uses TRBV14 and TRBJ2-1, with 10 bases aligning to TRBD2. Trimming at V came to 4 bases and at J to 7 bases, leaving 10 bases not matched to a gene. The CDR3 is 16 amino acids. Germline V CDR1 and CDR2: SGHDN, FVKESK. This CDR3 reads CASSLGVAGGDNEQFF. In DNA form, the CDR3 reads TGTGCCAGCAGCCTCGGTGTAGCGGGAGGAGATAATGAGCAGTTCTTC.

The V gene is TRBV25-1, the J gene TRBJ1-1; D not resolved. This CDR3 contains 13 residues. Trimming removed 9 bases from V and 5 bases from J, with 16 bases in between. Germline V gives CDR1 MGHDK, CDR2 SYGVNS. The CDR3 loop is CASENRRATEAFF. The CDR3 DNA reads as TGTGCCAGTGAGAATAGGAGAGCTACTGAAGCTTTCTTT. The complete variable domain, with remaining parts taken from reference TRBV25-1 and TRBJ1-1, reads EADIYQTPRYLVIGTGKKITLECSQTMGHDKMYWYQQDPGMELHLIHYSYGVNSTEKGDLSSESTVSRIRTEHFPLTLESARPSHTSQYLCASENRRATEAFFGQGTRLTVV.

The genes are TRBV19 and TRBJ2-1, with D possibly being TRBD2 (7 bases). Germline assignment: CDR1 LNHDA and CDR2 SQIVND (reference sequence). This CDR3 comprises 11 residues. Trimming left V 7 bases short and J 8 bases short, with 9 bases between. CDR3 protein: CASTGGHEQFF. The CDR3 bases are TGTGCCAGTACGGGGGGCCATGAGCAGTTCTTC.

The chain uses TRBV29-1 and TRBJ1-3, with 9 bases fitting TRBD1. The V gene end was trimmed by 5 bases and the J gene end by 3 bases; junction bases not matched to a gene: 5. Germline CDR1 reads SQVTM; CDR2 reads ANQGSEA. CDR3 size: 14 residues. The CDR3 is CSVRPGQGGNTIYF. The CDR3 bases are TGCAGCGTTAGGCCGGGACAGGGTGGAAACACCATATATTTT.